The 21 T cell receptor beta chains in this list originate from one sample, sequenced in a study of T cells after yellow fever vaccination. A single record per CDR3 protein comes from TCRdb applying MiXCR to the 5' RACE reads. Here the sample spans roughly 150,000 distinct CDR3 sequences, less than 8.5% being singletons. Sequenced material: CD4+ T cells sorted from PBMCs, taken 10 days after the yellow fever booster vaccination. The source is a man aged 30 to 39 who received the YFV17D yellow fever vaccine.

Regarding this clonotype: This may come from a read error, since a much larger clone is one base off. This chain links TRBV5-1 with TRBJ2-7, with D maybe TRBD2 (5 bases). Trimming took 1 base from V and 3 from J, leaving 14 bases between them. There are 15 residues in the CDR3. The V gene's germline CDR1 is SGHRS and CDR2 YFSETQ. The CDR3 protein is CASSLHGRGSYEQYF. The CDR3 DNA sequence: TGCGCCAGCAGCTTGCACGGACGGGGAAGCTACGAGCAGTACTTC. Drawing the rest from reference TRBV5-1 and TRBJ2-7, the complete variable domain is KAGVTQTPRYLIKTRGQQVTLSCSPISGHRSVSWYQQTPGQGLQFLFEYFSETQRNKGNFPGRFSGRQFSNSRSEMNVSTLELGDSALYLCASSLHGRGSYEQYFGPGTRLTVT.

This clonotype was found a few times. The rearrangement links TRBV11-2 to TRBJ2-1; 8 positions match TRBD1. This CDR3 has 15 residues. J lost 8 bases, V lost 2 bases, and 8 bases had no gene match. Germline loops: CDR1 SGHAT, CDR2 FQNNGV. The CDR3 region is CASSLMGTGGHEQFF. CDR3 DNA sequence: TGTGCCAGCAGCTTAATGGGGACAGGAGGCCATGAGCAGTTCTTC.

This clonotype was counted ten times or more. The rearrangement links TRBV5-6 to TRBJ2-7; possible D gene TRBD2, 5 bases. V lost 6 bases, J lost 6 bases, and 13 bases lay in between. CDR3 size: 12 residues. CDR1 is SGHDT, CDR2 YYEEEE, per germline. CDR3 nucleotide sequence: TGTGCCAGCAAGGGCGGGCCAGGCGAGCAGTACTTC. Amino acid sequence: CASKGGPGEQYF.

This clonotype appeared many times. V and J are TRBV7-6 and TRBJ2-1; 15 nucleotides match TRBD2. CDR1 is SGHVS, CDR2 FNYEAQ, per germline. This CDR3 is built from 16 residues. J was trimmed by 4 bases and V by 5 bases; bases with no gene match: 3. The CDR3 region has the DNA TGTGCCAGCAGCCAAGGACTAGCGGGAGGGTACAATGAGCAGTTCTTC. Protein: CASSQGLAGGYNEQFF.

This clonotype was observed many times. The V and J genes are TRBV20-1 and TRBJ2-7; no clear D. The germline gives CDR1 DFQATT, CDR2 SNEGSKA (reference sequence). The CDR3 totals 12 residues. V shed 2 bases and J shed 6 bases, with 11 bases lying between them. In nucleotides, the CDR3 is TGCAGTGCTAGAAAGGGAATGGGCGAGCAGTACTTC. The encoded protein is CSARKGMGEQYF.

The J gene is TRBJ2-1, the V gene TRBV12-3 or TRBV12-4; 8 nucleotides agree with TRBD2. Germline trimming cut 4 bases from V and 8 bases from J; bases unmatched to any gene: 7. This CDR3 contains 14 residues. CDR3 loop: CASSSGTSSDEQFF. In DNA form, the CDR3 reads TGTGCCAGCAGTTCCGGGACTAGTAGCGATGAGCAGTTCTTC.

Many counts were recorded for this clonotype. The chain is built from TRBV7-2 and TRBJ2-5; D might be TRBD2 (5 bases). Trimming left V 3 bases short and J 2 bases short, with 7 bases between. This CDR3 contains 13 residues. The germline V gene has CDR1 SGHTA and CDR2 FQGNSA. Here the CDR3 reads CASSFSAQETQYF. In DNA, the CDR3 is TGTGCCAGCAGCTTTAGCGCTCAAGAGACCCAGTACTTC.

The sample holds many counts of this clonotype. V and J are TRBV29-1 and TRBJ1-1; 7 bases are shared with TRBD1. Unmatched junction bases numbered 8, after V lost 7 bases and J lost 0 bases. Germline loops: CDR1 SQVTM, CDR2 ANQGSEA. This CDR3 is built from 14 residues. Here the CDR3 reads CSGCEGALNTEAFF. CDR3 DNA: TGCAGCGGATGCGAGGGGGCTTTGAACACTGAAGCTTTCTTT. Full variable domain (remainder filled in from reference TRBV29-1 and TRBJ1-1): SAVISQKPSRDICQRGTSLTIQCQVDSQVTMMFWYRQQPGQSLTLIATANQGSEATYESGFVIDKFPISRPNLTFSTLTVSNMSPEDSSIYLCSGCEGALNTEAFFGQGTRLTVV.

This clonotype came up many times. The chain recombines TRBV4-3 with TRBJ2-3; 7 bases map to TRBD2. The germline V gene encodes CDR1 LGHNA and CDR2 YSLEER. The V segment lost 2 bases and the J segment 6 bases; nucleotides outside the gene matches: 5. This CDR3 is 14 amino acids long. The CDR3 DNA follows: TGCGCCAGCAGCCAATATAGCGGGCTCGATACGCAGTATTTT. Translated, it gives CASSQYSGLDTQYF.

This clonotype was seen ten or more times. The chain links TRBV12-3 or TRBV12-4 to TRBJ2-2, with D hard to call. This CDR3 has 12 residues. V was clipped by 3 bases and J by 7 bases, with 6 bases between them. The CDR3 DNA is TGTGCCAGCAGTTTGCAGTTCGGGGAGCTGTTTTTT. Translation gives CASSLQFGELFF.

This clonotype was observed many times. The CDR3: CSARDERRSYNEQFF. CDR3 nucleotide sequence: TGCAGTGCTAGAGATGAGAGGCGCTCCTACAATGAGCAGTTCTTC. The gene calls are TRBV20-1 and TRBJ2-1; D remains unclear. The germline V gene encodes CDR1 DFQATT and CDR2 SNEGSKA (reference sequence). This CDR3 spans 15 amino acids. V dropped 0 bases and J dropped 0 bases, with 9 bases sitting between them.

Ten or more counts support this clonotype. The chain has TRBV12-3 or TRBV12-4 and TRBJ2-3; 8 bases align to TRBD1. V lost 3 bases to trimming and J lost 5 bases; unmatched junction nucleotides: 4. The CDR3 is 14 residues long. The CDR3 loop is CASSFQGAGDTQYF. DNA of the CDR3: TGTGCCAGCAGTTTCCAGGGGGCAGGAGATACGCAGTATTTT.

In this sample, this clonotype turned up many times. The J gene is TRBJ1-5, the V gene TRBV10-3; 11 nucleotides agree with TRBD1. The length of the CDR3 is 16 residues. From germline, CDR1 is ENHRY and CDR2 SYGVKD. The ends lost 10 bases at V and 6 bases at J; junction bases unmatched: 14. The CDR3 DNA follows: TGTGCCACCGATGGCGGTGGACAGGGGGCAGGTCAGCCCCAGCATTTT. As protein: CATDGGGQGAGQPQHF.

The table lists this clonotype with many counts. The chain couples TRBV3-1 to TRBJ2-1, with D tentatively TRBD2 (6 bases). Germline CDR1 is LGHDT and CDR2 is YNNKEL (reference sequence). The germline V and J ends were trimmed by 1 base and 4 bases, with 11 bases remaining between them. The CDR3 runs to 15 residues. CDR3 bases: TGTGCCAGCAGCCAAGGGGGACTTAAGTACAATGAGCAGTTCTTC. Its translation: CASSQGGLKYNEQFF.

This clonotype showed up many times. The chain employs TRBV7-2 and TRBJ2-4; D ambiguous. CDR1 is SGHTA and CDR2 is FQGNSA in the germline V gene. This CDR3 has 18 residues. V was cut by 0 bases and J by 2 bases, with 17 bases left in between. CDR3 in amino acids: CASSLALLGLGSKNIQYF. In nucleotides, the CDR3 is TGTGCCAGCAGCTTAGCGCTTCTAGGCTTAGGGTCCAAAAACATTCAGTACTTC. Together with reference TRBV7-2 and TRBJ2-4, the CDR3 gives the full variable domain: GAGVSQSPSNKVTEKGKDVELRCDPISGHTALYWYRQSLGQGLEFLIYFQGNSAPDKSGLPSDRFSAERTGGSVSTLTIQRTQQEDSAVYLCASSLALLGLGSKNIQYFGAGTRLSVL.

This clonotype showed up many times. The J gene is TRBJ1-6, the V gene TRBV12-3 or TRBV12-4; 8 nucleotides line up with TRBD1. Trimming took 5 bases from V and 4 from J; bases not matched to a gene: 4. The CDR3 loop spans 15 amino acids. Here the CDR3 reads CASSGGTGYNSPLHF. CDR3 nucleotide sequence: TGTGCCAGCAGTGGGGGGACAGGTTATAATTCACCCCTCCACTTT.

At least ten counts were recorded for this clonotype. The V and J genes are TRBV10-3 and TRBJ2-3, with D possibly being TRBD1 (5 bases). With 8 bases removed from V and 2 bases from J, the gap between germline ends came to 11 bases. This CDR3 comprises 13 residues. Germline V gene sequence: CDR1 ENHRY, CDR2 SYGVKD. The CDR3 nucleotides are TGTGCCATCGGAAGGGGATACACAGATACGCAGTATTTT. Its protein is CAIGRGYTDTQYF.

The chain has TRBV12-2 and TRBJ2-3. TRBV12-2 is classified as a pseudogene. The CDR3 spans 14 residues. DNA of the CDR3: TGTGCAAGTCGCTTAGTCGGGGACACAGATACGCAGTATTTT. The encoded protein is CASRLVGDTDTQYF.

This clonotype was picked up many times. The chain links TRBV12-3 or TRBV12-4 to TRBJ2-3; no reliable D call. V shed 6 bases and J shed 6 bases, with 13 bases lying between them. The CDR3 has 13 residues. The CDR3 loop is CASSHQLRDTQYF. The DNA of the CDR3 is TGTGCCAGCAGCCACCAACTAAGGGATACGCAGTATTTT.

This clonotype showed up just a few times. The V gene is TRBV5-1, the J gene TRBJ1-1; 8 bases align to TRBD1. The CDR3 spans 14 residues. Germline V gene sequence: CDR1 SGHRS, CDR2 YFSETQ. J was trimmed by 2 bases and V by 4 bases; bases with no gene match: 4. CDR3 in amino acids: CASSVTGDNTEAFF. As DNA, the CDR3 is TGCGCCAGCAGCGTGACAGGGGATAACACTGAAGCTTTCTTT.

As concerns this clonotype: One base away lies a much larger clone, so this may be a sequencing read error. This rearrangement joins TRBV19 to TRBJ2-7; TRBD1 or TRBD2 may be the D gene (5 bases each). Germline V CDR1 and CDR2: LNHDA, SQIVND (reference sequence). This CDR3 region has 13 residues. Between the trimmed V and J ends, which lost 0 bases and 9 bases, there was a span of 12 bases. The CDR3 is CASSIERGNAQYF. The CDR3 bases are TGTGCCAGTAGTATAGAGAGGGGCAACGCGCAGTACTTC.